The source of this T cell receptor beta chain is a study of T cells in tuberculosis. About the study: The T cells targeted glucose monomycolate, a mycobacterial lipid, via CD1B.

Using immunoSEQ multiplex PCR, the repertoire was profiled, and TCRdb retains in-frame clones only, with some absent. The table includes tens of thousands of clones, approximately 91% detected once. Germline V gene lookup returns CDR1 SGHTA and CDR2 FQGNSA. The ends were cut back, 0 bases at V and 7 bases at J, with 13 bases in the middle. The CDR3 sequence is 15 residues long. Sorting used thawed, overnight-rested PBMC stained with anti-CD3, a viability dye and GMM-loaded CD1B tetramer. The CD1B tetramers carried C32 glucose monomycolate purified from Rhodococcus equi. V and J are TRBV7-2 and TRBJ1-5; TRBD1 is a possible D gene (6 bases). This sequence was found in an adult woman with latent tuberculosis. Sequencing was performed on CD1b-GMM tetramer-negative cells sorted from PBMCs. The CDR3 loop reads CASSLASGGGQPQHF. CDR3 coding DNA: TGTGCCAGCAGCTTAGCCTCGGGGGGCGGGCAGCCCCAGCATTTT.